This T cell receptor (beta chain) emerged from a study of CD8+ T cells in alopecia areata. Treatment of the sample: oral pan-JAK inhibitor, 5-10 mg twice daily. Collection of lesional scalp punch biopsies and peripheral blood was performed in alopecia areata patients. This clone appeared once. Its antigen is currently unknown. RNA was isolated and reverse transcribed to cDNA, the sequencing template. Only in-frame clones appear in the TCRdb table, and some are missing; sequencing was by immunoSEQ multiplex PCR. The table includes 95,000 to 100,000 clones, approximately 66% detected once. Losses at the gene ends were 6 bases for V and 6 bases for J; bases not matched to a gene: 9. There are 15 residues in the CDR3. Germline CDR1 SQVTM, CDR2 ANQGSEA. Notes on the study in general: Under tofacitinib, fewer expanded CD8+ clones appeared among the top 100 scalp clones.

This receptor was taken from a human donor with alopecia areata. The specimen was CD8+ T cells sorted from blood, collected at week 4, from a patient treated with tofacitinib. V is TRBV29-1 and J is TRBJ2-3; 13 bases align to TRBD2. The CDR3 sequence: CSVNGLAGVEDTQYF. The DNA for the CDR3 is TGCAGCGTGAACGGACTAGCGGGAGTGGAGGATACGCAGTATTTT.